Shown below are 2 T cell receptor beta chains from a single sample sequenced in a study of blood T cell repertoires in COVID-19. Method: immunoSEQ multiplex PCR; TCRdb's copy keeps in-frame clones and lacks some. The table records about 16,000 clones, roughly nine tenths of them present only once. The sample taken for sequencing was peripheral blood. These receptors originate from a man in his sixties with acute or convalescent COVID-19.

This clone has a single count. This chain uses TRBV11-2 with TRBJ2-7, with 7 bases fitting TRBD1. The CDR3 runs to 15 residues. J was trimmed by 0 bases and V by 5 bases; bases with no gene match: 7. Germline V gene data show CDR1 as SGHAT and CDR2 as FQNNGV. CDR3 sequence (DNA): TGTGCCAGCAGCCCGGGACAGAGGAACTCCTACGAGCAGTACTTC. Translated: CASSPGQRNSYEQYF.

The rearrangement uses TRBV7-6 and TRBJ2-7; D possibly corresponds to TRBD1 (6 bases). The CDR3 contains 15 residues. Germline assignment: CDR1 SGHVS and CDR2 FNYEAQ. V shed 1 base and J shed 4 bases, with 14 bases lying between them. The DNA of the CDR3 is TGTGCCAGCAGCTTAGAAGCGACAGGACGTTACGAGCAGTACTTC. Translated: CASSLEATGRYEQYF.